A single T cell receptor beta chain is shown here with its context. Its antigen is unknown. The data were obtained in a study of T cells in Graves' hyperthyroidism and ophthalmopathy. Findings and limits, study-wide: Most expanded thyroid clonotypes above 0.001 recurred in blood.

V lost 4 bases and J lost 2; bases outside the gene matches: 3. The germline V gene encodes CDR1 SGHRS and CDR2 YFSETQ. This CDR3 comprises 14 residues. Aged 18 to 65, the patients had hyperthyroidism that was newly diagnosed and had lasted under 2 months. Thyroid ultrasound, orbital computed tomography, clinical symptoms, and serum thyroxine and TRAb underpinned diagnoses. From RNA transcripts, TCR beta CDR3 regions were amplified. The HTBI set primed first-round TCR CDR3 RT-PCR. Each CDR3 protein is one row after TCRdb ran MiXCR on the multiplex PCR reads. The sample carries about 92,000 distinct CDR3 sequences, around 50% recorded once.

The sequenced sample consisted of blood. This receptor was identified in a woman aged 40 to 49 with Graves' hyperthyroidism. The chain employs TRBV5-1 and TRBJ1-5; 7 nucleotides align to TRBD1. CDR3 region: CASSGGQGNQPQHF. The DNA for the CDR3 is TGCGCCAGCAGCGGAGGACAGGGCAATCAGCCCCAGCATTTT.